The present entry profiles one T cell receptor (beta chain) with its context. Its antigen remains unknown. Patients aged 18 to 65 had newly diagnosed hyperthyroidism lasting under 2 months. This specimen belongs to a study of T cells in Graves' hyperthyroidism and ophthalmopathy. RNA transcripts were the template for amplifying TCR beta CDR3 regions. TCR CDR3 regions were first amplified by RT-PCR with HTBI primers. TCRdb called the multiplex PCR reads again in MiXCR, with one record for every CDR3 protein. In the table there are about 200,000 distinct CDR3 sequences, over 15% of which are singletons. In germline, CDR1 is DFQATT, CDR2 SNEGSKA (reference sequence). With 0 bases removed from V and 5 bases from J, the gap between germline ends came to 19 bases. The CDR3 consists of 16 residues. Findings and limits, study-wide: Most clonotypes expanded in the thyroid (above 0.001) were also present in blood.

The chain carries TRBV20-1 and TRBJ2-5; D is unclear. The sequenced sample was blood. This sequence was found in a man in his fifties with Graves' hyperthyroidism. CDR3 nucleotides: TGCAGTGCTAGAGATCGGTTTGATTTACTCTGGGAGACCCAGTACTTC. The encoded protein is CSARDRFDLLWETQYF.